A single sample gave rise to the 27 T cell receptor beta chains below, sequenced in a study of T cell responses to AZD1222 COVID-19 vaccine (dated by TCRdb to the early 2020s). In light of the paper, this sample's time point label describes: about 28 days (+/-7) after the second vaccine dose. Library generation was performed with the immunoSEQ multiplex PCR assay. The source is immuneACCESS, and TCRdb retained only in-frame sequences with V and J called. Part of the clones is not carried over; for the studies checked, unresolved V genes explain less than half of this, and the remainder is unexplained. For this sample there are about 140,000 clones; more than 75% appear just once. The biggest ten clones account for approximately 2.8% of the sample. Sequenced here: peripheral blood, sampled 28 days after the second AZD1222 dose. The receptors were sampled from an adult who received the AZD1222 COVID-19 vaccine.

V and J are TRBV18 and TRBJ1-3; D unclear. This CDR3 comprises 14 residues. The V and J ends lost 0 bases and 7 bases respectively, with 10 bases between them. Germline V gene sequence: CDR1 KGHSH, CDR2 LQKENI. The CDR3 loop is CASSPPNLSNTIYF. DNA for the CDR3: TGTGCCAGCTCACCACCTAACCTCTCGAACACCATATATTTT. The full variable domain, completed using reference TRBV18 and TRBJ1-3, is NAGVMQNPRHLVRRRGQEARLRCSPMKGHSHVYWYRQLPEEGLKFMVYLQKENIIDESGMPKERFSAEFPKEGPSILRIQQVVRGDSAAYFCASSPPNLSNTIYFGEGSWLTVV.

The CDR3 spells CASSFLTDEQFF. The CDR3 DNA sequence: TGTGCCAGCAGTTTCTTGACTGATGAGCAGTTCTTC. The genes are TRBV12-3 or TRBV12-4 and TRBJ2-1; D not certain. CDR3 length: 12 residues. Trimming shortened V by 3 bases and J by 8 bases, and 8 bases separated the two germline ends.

The chain links TRBV7-9 to TRBJ2-7, with unresolved D. The CDR3 sequence is 13 residues long. Trimming removed 10 bases at V and 0 bases at J, with 13 bases between. Germline CDR1 SEHNR, CDR2 FQNEAQ (reference sequence). In DNA form, the CDR3 reads TGTGCCACATTAGGTGGGGACTCCTACGAGCAGTACTTC. Translation gives CATLGGDSYEQYF.

This chain links TRBV19 with TRBJ2-7; D is perhaps TRBD2 (6 bases). Germline V CDR1 and CDR2: LNHDA, SQIVND (reference sequence). The CDR3 totals 12 residues. V was cut by 8 bases and J by 6 bases, with 14 bases left in between. Here the CDR3 DNA reads TGTGCCAGTTCCAGGGACTTGGGCGAGCAGTACTTC. Its protein is CASSRDLGEQYF.

This clone was recorded only once. The chain employs TRBV12-3 or TRBV12-4 and TRBJ1-1; D is unresolved. The CDR3 contains 13 residues. The V gene lost 1 base and the J gene lost 1 base, with 4 bases spanning the gap. This chain's CDR3 is CASSLGENTEAFF. CDR3 nucleotides: TGTGCCAGCAGTTTAGGGGAGAACACTGAAGCTTTCTTT.

This chain links TRBV19 with TRBJ1-1; D is perhaps TRBD1 (5 bases). The CDR3 spans 14 residues. Germline loops: CDR1 LNHDA, CDR2 SQIVND (reference sequence). Trimming cost V 3 bases and J 5 bases, with 13 bases left between them. The CDR3 region has the DNA TGTGCCAGTAGTATCGAGAGGGGAGGGACTGAAGCTTTCTTT. Encoded protein: CASSIERGGTEAFF.

CDR3 coding DNA: TGTGCCAGCAGCTTGGGCAGGGGGAGACATGGCTACACCTTC. Translated, it gives CASSLGRGRHGYTF. The rearrangement joins TRBV7-9 to TRBJ1-2, with 7 bases fitting TRBD1. J was trimmed by 6 bases and V by 3 bases; bases with no gene match: 7. CDR1 is SEHNR and CDR2 is FQNEAQ in the germline V gene (reference sequence). The CDR3 runs to 14 residues.

The chain carries TRBV6-5 and TRBJ1-1, with no clear D. Trimming left V 0 bases short and J 3 bases short, with 8 bases between. The CDR3 runs 14 residues. CDR1 and CDR2 (germline): MNHEY, SVGAGI. The CDR3 nucleotides are TGTGCCAGCAGTTACTCCAGACGTCACACTGAAGCTTTCTTT. It yields the protein CASSYSRRHTEAFF.

This rearrangement joins TRBV5-4 to TRBJ1-1; D is undetermined. The CDR3 loop spans 11 amino acids. CDR1 SGHNT and CDR2 YYREEE come from the germline V gene (reference sequence). V was clipped by 2 bases and J by 2 bases, with 1 base between them. CDR3 in amino acids: CASSLNTEAFF. DNA of the CDR3: TGTGCCAGCAGCTTAAACACTGAAGCTTTCTTT.

V gene TRBV5-4 combines with J gene TRBJ2-3; D not resolved. Deletions cut 4 bases from V and 2 bases from J, with 11 bases between. The CDR3 is 14 residues long. CDR1 and CDR2 from the germline V gene are SGHNT and YYREEE (reference sequence). CDR3: CASSLNPFTDTQYF. The CDR3 DNA reads as TGTGCCAGCAGCCTAAACCCATTCACAGATACGCAGTATTTT.

This clone was counted only a few times. The chain has TRBV5-8 and TRBJ2-5, with unresolved D. In germline, CDR1 is SGHTS, CDR2 YDEGEE. The CDR3 loop spans 16 amino acids. With 5 bases removed from V and 5 bases from J, the gap between germline ends came to 22 bases. CDR3 sequence reads: CASSKSYLGMQETQYF. The CDR3 DNA is TGTGCCAGCAGTAAGAGCTATCTAGGGATGCAGGAGACCCAGTACTTC.

The CDR3 DNA follows: TGTGCCAGCAGCTTAGTTGGTAGCCACAATGAGCAGTTCTTC. It yields the protein CASSLVGSHNEQFF. The rearrangement joins TRBV7-6 to TRBJ2-1; D is uncertain. This CDR3 has 14 amino acids. The germline CDR1 and CDR2 sequences are SGHVS and FNYEAQ. The V end lost 1 base, the J end lost 5 bases, and 9 bases lay between the germline ends.

The chain combines TRBV7-2 with TRBJ1-5; maybe TRBD1 (6 bases). Germline V gives CDR1 SGHTA, CDR2 FQGNSA. This CDR3 is built from 17 residues. V gave up 2 bases and J gave up 3 bases, with 17 bases separating them. CDR3 nucleotides: TGTGCCAGCAGCTTACTCCCTCGGACAGATCCCAATCAGCCCCAGCATTTT. Protein product: CASSLLPRTDPNQPQHF.

The V and J genes are TRBV14 and TRBJ1-4; D is undetermined. The CDR3 consists of 16 residues. V lost 5 bases, J lost 0 bases, and 13 bases lay in between. Germline assignment: CDR1 SGHDN and CDR2 FVKESK. The CDR3 DNA sequence: TGTGCCAGCAGCGAACGTCGGAGTGCAACTAATGAAAAACTGTTTTTT. Its protein is CASSERRSATNEKLFF.

The gene calls are TRBV11-3 and TRBJ2-3; D gene unclear. The germline V gene has CDR1 SGHNT and CDR2 YENEEA. Trimming shortened V by 3 bases and J by 2 bases, and 3 bases separated the two germline ends. This CDR3 comprises 12 residues. In DNA form, the CDR3 reads TGTGCCAGCAGCTTTAACACAGATACGCAGTATTTT. Translating gives CASSFNTDTQYF. The full variable domain, its missing parts supplied by reference TRBV11-3 and TRBJ2-3, is EAGVVQSPRYKIIEKKQPVAFWCNPISGHNTLYWYLQNLGQGPELLIRYENEEAVDDSQLPKDRFSAERLKGVDSTLKIQPAELGDSAVYLCASSFNTDTQYFGPGTRLTVL.

The rearrangement joins TRBV19 to TRBJ2-3, with a tentative D call TRBD2 (6 bases). Deletions cut 6 bases from V and 3 bases from J, with 10 bases between. The CDR3 runs 13 residues. Germline-derived CDR1 and CDR2 are LNHDA and SQIVND (reference sequence). The CDR3 DNA sequence: TGTGCCAGTAGCCCGGGAGCAACAGATACGCAGTATTTT. Amino acid sequence: CASSPGATDTQYF. Filled out from reference TRBV19 and TRBJ2-3, the complete variable domain reads DGGITQSPKYLFRKEGQNVTLSCEQNLNHDAMYWYRQDPGQGLRLIYYSQIVNDFQKGDIAEGYSVSREKKESFPLTVTSAQKNPTAFYLCASSPGATDTQYFGPGTRLTVL.

The chain joins TRBV30 to TRBJ1-4; 9 bases align to TRBD1. After removal of 3 bases from V and 6 bases from J, the junction contained 2 bases not matched to a gene. Germline V gene data show CDR1 as GTSNPN and CDR2 as SVGIG (reference sequence). The CDR3 is 13 residues long. As DNA, the CDR3 is TGTGCCTGGAGGGGACAGGGTGATGAAAAACTGTTTTTT. It encodes CAWRGQGDEKLFF. Full variable domain (missing parts from reference TRBV30 and TRBJ1-4): SQTIHQWPATLVQPVGSPLSLECTVEGTSNPNLYWYRQAAGRGLQLLFYSVGIGQISSEVPQNLSASRPQDRQFILSSKKLLLSDSGFYLCAWRGQGDEKLFFGSGTQLSVL.

This chain links TRBV7-2 with TRBJ2-5, with 9 bases aligning to TRBD1. The CDR3 runs 14 residues. The V gene end was trimmed by 3 bases and the J gene end by 5 bases; junction bases not matched to a gene: 4. The germline gives CDR1 SGHTA, CDR2 FQGNSA. The CDR3 loop is CASSFGQGRETQYF. CDR3 DNA sequence: TGTGCCAGCAGCTTCGGACAGGGGAGGGAGACCCAGTACTTC. Using reference TRBV7-2 and TRBJ2-5 for the parts outside the CDR3, the full variable domain is GAGVSQSPSNKVTEKGKDVELRCDPISGHTALYWYRQSLGQGLEFLIYFQGNSAPDKSGLPSDRFSAERTGGSVSTLTIQRTQQEDSAVYLCASSFGQGRETQYFGPGTRLLVL.

This chain joins TRBV7-2 and TRBJ2-3; 7 nucleotides agree with TRBD1. V gave up 5 bases and J gave up 0 bases; unmatched junction bases: 11. CDR1 SGHTA and CDR2 FQGNSA come from the germline V gene. This CDR3 comprises 17 residues. The CDR3 protein is CASSVQGVPFSTDTQYF. The CDR3 DNA sequence: TGTGCCAGCAGCGTTCAGGGGGTTCCCTTTAGCACAGATACGCAGTATTTT.

The chain combines TRBV2 with TRBJ2-7, with D maybe TRBD2 (5 bases). The CDR3 has 13 residues. The V gene lost 7 bases and the J gene lost 2 bases, with 12 bases spanning the gap. Germline V gene data show CDR1 as SNHLY and CDR2 as FYNNEI. CDR3 region: CASNGAGTYEQYF. CDR3 nucleotide sequence: TGTGCCAGCAACGGCGCGGGCACCTACGAGCAGTACTTC. The variable domain in full, with the rest retrieved from reference TRBV2 and TRBJ2-7, is EPEVTQTPSHQVTQMGQEVILRCVPISNHLYFYWYRQILGQKVEFLVSFYNNEISEKSEIFDDQFSVERPDGSNFTLKIRSTKLEDSAMYFCASNGAGTYEQYFGPGTRLTVT.

The rearrangement links TRBV15 to TRBJ2-2; 8 bases align to TRBD1. Germline CDR1 LNHNV, CDR2 YYDKDF (reference sequence). V was clipped by 5 bases and J by 6 bases; unmatched bases: 14. The CDR3 sequence is 17 residues long. The CDR3 sequence: CATSPLRTGSMAGELFF. The CDR3 DNA reads as TGTGCCACCAGCCCCCTTAGGACAGGGAGTATGGCCGGGGAGCTGTTTTTT.

The J gene is TRBJ2-3, the V gene TRBV6-2 or TRBV6-3, with D maybe TRBD2 (5 bases). V gave up 5 bases and J gave up 5 bases, with 11 bases separating them. CDR3 length: 13 amino acids. Per the germline V gene, CDR1 is MNHEY and CDR2 is SVGEGT. This chain's CDR3 is CASSRREGDTQYF. CDR3 DNA: TGTGCCAGCAGTAGACGCGAGGGAGATACGCAGTATTTT.

This chain joins TRBV3-1 (or the pseudogene TRBV3-2) and TRBJ2-1; no reliable D call. Germline-derived CDR1 and CDR2 are LGHDT and YNNKEL (reference sequence). Trimming shortened V by 2 bases and J by 1 base, and 6 bases separated the two germline ends. The CDR3 has 14 amino acids. The CDR3: CASSQLGSYNEQFF. In DNA form, the CDR3 reads TGTGCCAGCAGCCAACTAGGTTCCTACAATGAGCAGTTCTTC.

V and J are TRBV28 and TRBJ2-7; tentatively, D is TRBD1 (5 bases). Trimming took off 8 bases at V and 0 bases at J, with 11 bases between the two ends. Germline V gene lookup returns CDR1 MDHEN and CDR2 SYDVKM. This CDR3 spans 13 amino acids. The CDR3 DNA reads TGTGCCAGCGGCAGGGCAGACTCCTACGAGCAGTACTTC. This gives the protein CASGRADSYEQYF.

V and J are TRBV3-1 (or the pseudogene TRBV3-2) and TRBJ1-3; D perhaps matches TRBD1 (5 bases). CDR1 and CDR2 (germline): LGHDT, YNNKEL (reference sequence). This CDR3 contains 19 residues. The V gene lost 3 bases and the J gene lost 0 bases, with 21 bases spanning the gap. The CDR3 spells CASSQALIVTGNSGNTIYF. In DNA, the CDR3 is TGTGCCAGCAGCCAGGCCCTCATTGTTACAGGAAACTCTGGAAACACCATATATTTT.

This chain links TRBV27 with TRBJ1-6, with D unclear. The V and J ends lost 3 bases and 10 bases respectively, with 10 bases between them. The CDR3 is made up of 13 amino acids. CDR1 and CDR2 (germline): MNHEY, SMNVEV (reference sequence). CDR3 amino acids: CASSLYRGSPLHF. In nucleotides, the CDR3 is TGTGCCAGCAGTTTGTATCGAGGGTCACCCCTCCACTTT.

V is TRBV29-1 and J is TRBJ1-6, with a weak D call TRBD1 (6 bases). The CDR3 is made up of 14 amino acids. CDR1 and CDR2 (germline): SQVTM, ANQGSEA. With 6 bases removed from V and 7 bases from J, the gap between germline ends came to 16 bases. Here the CDR3 DNA reads TGCAGCGTCTCAGGGGTCGGATACAATTCACCCCTCCACTTT. It is translated as CSVSGVGYNSPLHF.